This T cell receptor beta chain was documented in a study of T cells and Merkel cell carcinoma outcomes. General study results and limits: Reportedly, T-cell repertoire with density predicts Merkel cell carcinoma outcomes.

Trimming stripped 5 bases from V and 1 base from J, with 11 bases between. Per the germline V gene, CDR1 is SNHLY and CDR2 is FYNNEI. The CDR3 is made up of 14 amino acids. The data were produced by immunoSEQ multiplex PCR, yet TCRdb's version contains in-frame clones alone and is incomplete. Among 12,000 to 15,000 clones listed, about nine tenths were seen once. Comments on this clone: Its antigen is as yet unknown.

Sequenced material: tumor tissue from Merkel cell carcinoma. This sequence joins TRBV2 and TRBJ1-2; D is ambiguous. The receptor's source is a human donor with Merkel cell carcinoma. In nucleotides, the CDR3 is TGTGCCAGCAGTTTCGGACGGGTTAACTATGGCTACACCTTC. This encodes CASSFGRVNYGYTF. Variable domain in full (rest from reference TRBV2 and TRBJ1-2): EPEVTQTPSHQVTQMGQEVILRCVPISNHLYFYWYRQILGQKVEFLVSFYNNEISEKSEIFDDQFSVERPDGSNFTLKIRSTKLEDSAMYFCASSFGRVNYGYTFGSGTRLTVV.